The TCR beta chain described here comes from a study of T cell repertoires in cytomegalovirus infection (dated by TCRdb to the late 2010s). For the study in its entirety: Because public TCR beta signatures pointed to carriage of CMV infection together with the matching HLA type, the HLA type of each donor mattered for the analysis. Study-wide conclusions, independent of this receptor: The ex vivo response was dominated by HLA-C-restricted CMV-specific TCR beta clonotypes, which also provided the single most frequent clonotype in two of eight donors. In both this cohort and an independent roughly 350-donor cohort, the cumulative frequency of public TCR beta family members distinguished carriers of CMV infection plus the relevant HLA type.

The germline ends are 17 bases apart after V is trimmed by 5 bases and J by 1 base. Inclusive of the bounding cysteine and phenylalanine, the CDR3 is 16 residues long. The read is trimmed to its CDR3 DNA, 48 bases read in frame from base 1. Sequenced on an Illumina HiSeq 1500. Through fastp at Q25 and MiXCR, TCRdb rebuilt clones from the public reads, retaining in-frame beta chains. Rows are unified per CDR3 protein, each entry keeping the most common DNA and genes. Across this sample there are roughly 720,000 distinct CDR3 sequences, with 35% to 45% seen only once. The top ten clonotypes cover 2.8% of the sample. To note about this clonotype: It has no known antigen specificity. No base-level quality is on record; no much larger clone is a single base apart.

Sequenced sample: PBMCs. The clonotype was recovered from a human donor in good health (CMV status not recorded). Some clones in this sample may be carry-over from other donors' samples. This chain is built from TRBV12-3 or TRBV12-4 and TRBJ1-1; perhaps TRBD1 is the D gene, with 5 bases matching. The CDR3 amino acid sequence is: CASSVTGRGRNTEAFF. The nucleotide sequence reads as follows: TGTGCCAGCAGTGTAACAGGACGAGGGAGGAACACTGAAGCTTTCTTT.